Shown below are 7 T cell receptor beta chains from a single sample sequenced in a study of T-cell memory formation after mild COVID-19. TCRdb re-called the 5' RACE reads through MiXCR, storing one row per CDR3 protein. The repertoire has around 200,000 distinct CDR3 sequences, 9% to 10% of them found once; the top ten carry 3% to 4.5%. The source material was PBMCs or a T cell subset sorted from them (not recorded which). Receptor source: a man aged 18 to 30 who had mild COVID-19 (a few samples of this study predate the infection). Cell type and time point are not known.

This chain joins TRBV7-3 and TRBJ1-1; weak D call: TRBD1 (5 bases). The ends were cut back, 2 bases at V and 5 bases at J, with 18 bases in the middle. The length of the CDR3 is 16 residues. Per the germline V gene, CDR1 is SGHTA and CDR2 is FQGTGA. The CDR3 region has the DNA TGTGCCAGCAGCTTAGATGGTCTCAGGGATCGTACTGAAGCTTTCTTT. Translated: CASSLDGLRDRTEAFF.

This clonotype was detected a few times. The chain has TRBV25-1 and TRBJ1-1, with D hard to call. CDR3 size: 12 residues. The germline gives CDR1 MGHDK, CDR2 SYGVNS. The germline V and J ends were trimmed by 5 bases and 4 bases, with 8 bases remaining between them. CDR3 coding DNA: TGTGCCAGCAGTCAACCGGGCACTGAAGCTTTCTTT. This codes for CASSQPGTEAFF. The entire variable domain, with the rest obtained from reference TRBV25-1 and TRBJ1-1, is as follows: EADIYQTPRYLVIGTGKKITLECSQTMGHDKMYWYQQDPGMELHLIHYSYGVNSTEKGDLSSESTVSRIRTEHFPLTLESARPSHTSQYLCASSQPGTEAFFGQGTRLTVV.

The table lists this clonotype with a few counts. The rearrangement links TRBV5-1 to TRBJ2-3, with 11 nucleotides matching TRBD2. The V gene end was trimmed by 6 bases and the J gene end by 7 bases; junction bases not matched to a gene: 16. Germline CDR1 SGHRS, CDR2 YFSETQ. This CDR3 comprises 17 residues. As DNA, the CDR3 is TGCGCCAGCACCTTATTCGGAGCGACTAGCGGGGACTATACGCAGTATTTT. It is translated as CASTLFGATSGDYTQYF.

The V call is TRBV12-3 or TRBV12-4, the J call TRBJ2-2; D gene ambiguous. The CDR3 consists of 17 residues. V was trimmed by 0 bases and J by 6 bases, leaving 17 bases between them. DNA for the CDR3: TGTGCCAGCAGTTTAGCGGCACTGGGATCGGGCCCCGGGGAGCTGTTTTTT. Translated, it gives CASSLAALGSGPGELFF.

The gene calls are TRBV7-2 and TRBJ1-2; the D is unclear. Germline-derived CDR1 and CDR2 are SGHTA and FQGNSA. V was pared by 4 bases and J by 2 bases, with 14 bases between. CDR3 length: 15 amino acids. CDR3 amino acids: CASSSYTVKNYGYTF. The CDR3 region has the DNA TGTGCCAGCAGCTCATACACAGTGAAAAACTATGGCTACACCTTC.

The chain recombines TRBV2 with TRBJ2-5; D gene ambiguous. This CDR3 is built from 13 residues. CDR1 SNHLY and CDR2 FYNNEI come from the germline V gene. Trimming shortened V by 1 base and J by 14 bases, and 17 bases separated the two germline ends. The CDR3 protein is CASSEEWYPVVYF. The CDR3 DNA sequence: TGTGCCAGCAGTGAAGAGTGGTACCCGGTCGTATACTTC.

This clonotype was detected a few times. The chain carries TRBV27 and TRBJ2-7, with TRBD1 matching over 12 bases. This CDR3 is 16 amino acids long. The V segment lost 2 bases and the J segment 7 bases; nucleotides outside the gene matches: 9. The germline CDR1 and CDR2 sequences are MNHEY and SMNVEV (reference sequence). The CDR3 sequence: CASSLAGTGGSGEQYF. DNA of the CDR3: TGTGCCAGCAGTTTAGCCGGGACAGGGGGCTCGGGAGAGCAGTACTTC.